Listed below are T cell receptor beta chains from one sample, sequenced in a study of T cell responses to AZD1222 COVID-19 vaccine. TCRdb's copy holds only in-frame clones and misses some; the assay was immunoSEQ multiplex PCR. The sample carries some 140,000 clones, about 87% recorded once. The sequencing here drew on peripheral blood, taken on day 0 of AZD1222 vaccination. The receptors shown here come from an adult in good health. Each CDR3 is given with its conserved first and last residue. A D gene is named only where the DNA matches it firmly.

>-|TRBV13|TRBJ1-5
CASSLSSQGRGNQPQHF
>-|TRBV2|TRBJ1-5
CASSESMGNQPQHF
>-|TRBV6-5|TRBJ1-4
CASSYGGDQNEKLFF
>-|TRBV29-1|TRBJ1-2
CSALGGTNYGYTF
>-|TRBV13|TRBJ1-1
CASSLPGGTGGPEAFF
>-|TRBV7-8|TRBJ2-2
CASSRGSNTGELFF
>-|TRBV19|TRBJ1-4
CASSSPRQPRLF
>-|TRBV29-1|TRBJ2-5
CSVERQAQETQYF
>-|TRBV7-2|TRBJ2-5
CASSSTPGLVQETQYF
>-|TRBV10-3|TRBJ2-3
CAISVSGSTDTQYF
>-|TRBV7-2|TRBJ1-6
CASSLGQAPSPLHF
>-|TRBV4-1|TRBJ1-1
CASSQEFGRRNTEAFF
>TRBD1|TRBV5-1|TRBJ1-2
CASTPQQGDYGYTF
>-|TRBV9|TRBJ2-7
CASSVGVDSDEQYF
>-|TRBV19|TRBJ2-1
CASSTGRTYNEQFF
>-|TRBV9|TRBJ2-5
CASSVGGTQETQYF
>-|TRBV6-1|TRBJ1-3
CASSDQSAGNTIYF
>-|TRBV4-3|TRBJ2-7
CASSQEAGEQYF
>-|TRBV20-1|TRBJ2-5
CSAIRQETQYF
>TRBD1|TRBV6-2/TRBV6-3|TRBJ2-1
CASSYFRDRLKSEQFF
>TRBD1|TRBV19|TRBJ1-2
CASTLGGGVSYGYTF
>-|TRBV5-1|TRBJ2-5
CASSLAGTGGQETQYF
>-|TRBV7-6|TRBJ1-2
CASSPQAGAAYGYTF
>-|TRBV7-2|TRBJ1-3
CASSLKQGNTIYF
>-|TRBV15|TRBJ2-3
CATSRDTPDTQYF
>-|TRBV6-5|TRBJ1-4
CASRPWGGNEKLFF
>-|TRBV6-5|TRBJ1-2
CASSRGGYGGYTF
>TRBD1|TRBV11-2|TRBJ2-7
CASSLEGTGFREQYF
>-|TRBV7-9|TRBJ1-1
CASSPLGGAEAFF
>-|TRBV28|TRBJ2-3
CASSTGYDLSRTDTQYF
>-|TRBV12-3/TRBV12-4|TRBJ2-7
CASSFVRSGEQYF
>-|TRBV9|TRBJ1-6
CASSVSDYNSPLHF
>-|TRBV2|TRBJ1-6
CASKYNRNSPLHF
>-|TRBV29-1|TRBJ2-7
CSVGTYSYEQYF
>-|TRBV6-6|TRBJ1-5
CASSLPGGSQPQHF
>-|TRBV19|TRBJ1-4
CASSPTGTPAEKLFF
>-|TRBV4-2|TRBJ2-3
CASSQDGGTDTQYF
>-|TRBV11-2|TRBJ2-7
CASSWGRGPYEQYF
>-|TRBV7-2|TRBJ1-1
CASSLYPPTTGNTEAFF
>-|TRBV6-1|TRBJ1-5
CASSENGNQPQHF
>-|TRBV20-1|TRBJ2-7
CSARMSIEQYF
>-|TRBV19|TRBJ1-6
CASRGVGSPLHF
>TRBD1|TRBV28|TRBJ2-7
CATGGEGAHSYEQYF
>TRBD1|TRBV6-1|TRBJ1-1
CASSEKGADTEAFF
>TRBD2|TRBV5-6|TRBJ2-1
CASSSTGLAGGPPYNEQFF
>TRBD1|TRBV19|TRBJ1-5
CASTVTGGGQPQHF
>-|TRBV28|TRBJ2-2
CASSSPAQRVAELFF
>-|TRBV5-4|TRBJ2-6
CASNWGDHPRANVLTF
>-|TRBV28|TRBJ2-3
CASSLPQSSTDTQYF
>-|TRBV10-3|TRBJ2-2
CAISEGGRTGELFF
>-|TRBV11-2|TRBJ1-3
CASSLSSVPAGNTIYF
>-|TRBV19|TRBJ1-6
CASSIRQGGPLHF
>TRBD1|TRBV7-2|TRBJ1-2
CASSLGQGSHGYTF
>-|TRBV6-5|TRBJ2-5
CASSSVNTGETQYF
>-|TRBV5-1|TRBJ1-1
CASSLGQGLGTEAFF